This is a list of T cell receptor beta chains from one sample in a study of blood T cell repertoires in COVID-19. TCRdb keeps only in-frame clones here, not all; method: immunoSEQ multiplex PCR. Of hundreds of thousands of clones detected, just under 90% appear once; the ten largest clones hold 11%. The specimen sequenced was peripheral blood. The receptors were sampled from a woman aged 30 to 39 with COVID-19, enrolled during active disease. The CDR3 runs from the conserved cysteine through the conserved F or W. D genes are given only for firm matches. Clone size is given for some rows only: seen once, a few or many times, or a class if the clone is expanded.

TRBD1,-,TRBV4-1,TRBJ1-4,CASSQDPGQGSQKLFF,TGCGCCAGCAGCCAAGATCCGGGACAGGGAAGTCAAAAACTGTTTTTT
-,-,TRBV21-1,TRBJ2-5,CASSKRQRGGYQETQYF,TGTGCCAGCAGCAAAAGGCAGCGGGGGGGGTACCAAGAGACCCAGTACTTC
-,-,TRBV27,TRBJ2-7,CASSWSVSYEQYF,TGTGCCAGTTCATGGTCGGTCTCCTACGAGCAGTACTTC
-,once,TRBV9,TRBJ2-1,CASSVVRLVYNEQFF,TGTGCCAGCAGCGTAGTCCGCCTAGTCTACAATGAGCAGTTCTTC
-,-,TRBV2,TRBJ1-6,CASTRSSYPLHF,TGTGCCAGCACCAGATCCTCTTATCCCCTCCACTTT
-,-,TRBV7-9,TRBJ1-1,CASNHNRNTEAFF,TGTGCCAGCAACCATAACAGGAACACTGAAGCTTTCTTT
-,-,TRBV5-8,TRBJ2-6,CASSPRVSGANVLTF,TGTGCCAGCAGCCCCAGGGTGTCTGGGGCCAACGTCCTGACTTTC
TRBD1,-,TRBV13,TRBJ1-5,CASSFAGQGNLNQPQHF,TGTGCCAGCAGCTTCGCGGGACAGGGTAATCTTAATCAGCCCCAGCATTTT
-,-,TRBV7-9,TRBJ2-5,CASSLTGQTQEPQYF,TGTGCCAGCAGCTTAACTGGACAGACCCAAGAGCCCCAGTACTTC
-,-,TRBV28,TRBJ2-5,CASSFFGASQYF,TGTGCCAGCAGTTTCTTCGGAGCGTCCCAGTACTTC
-,-,TRBV6-4,TRBJ1-1,CATPTENTEAFF,TGTGCCACACCGACAGAGAACACTGAAGCTTTCTTT
-,-,TRBV6-6,TRBJ1-1,CASSYEAGYTEAFF,TGTGCCAGCAGTTACGAGGCAGGGTACACTGAAGCTTTCTTT
TRBD1,-,TRBV18,TRBJ1-2,CASSPDRVSGYTF,TGTGCCAGCTCACCCGACAGGGTCTCTGGCTACACCTTC
-,once,TRBV5-6,TRBJ2-6,CASSRQTPGANVLTF,TGTGCCAGCAGCCGACAGACCCCTGGGGCCAACGTCCTGACTTTC
TRBD1,-,TRBV11-2,TRBJ1-3,CASSLDMGGQVGNTIYF,TGTGCCAGCAGCTTAGACATGGGGGGACAGGTTGGAAACACCATATATTTT
-,-,TRBV2,TRBJ2-1,CASRGGGGAYNEQFF,TGTGCCAGCAGGGGGGGCGGGGGCGCCTACAATGAGCAGTTCTTC
-,once,TRBV5-4,TRBJ2-3,CASSPRGLGTKLYPTDTQYF,TGTGCCAGCAGCCCCCGCGGTCTGGGGACAAAACTCTATCCAACAGATACGCAGTATTTT
TRBD1,-,TRBV4-2,TRBJ1-4,CASSHLDRGKTNEKLFF,TGTGCCAGCAGCCACCTAGACAGGGGAAAAACTAATGAAAAACTGTTTTTT
-,-,TRBV5-1,TRBJ2-2,CASSFAPTGPNTGELFF,TGCGCCAGCAGCTTTGCCCCGACAGGTCCGAACACCGGGGAGCTGTTTTTT